This entry is about one T cell receptor beta chain. This clone was counted between two and nine times. It lacks a known antigen. Base qualities are not provided; no much larger clone lies one nucleotide away. This sample is part of a study of OX40 agonist ivuxolimab in advanced cancers. Regarding the study in general: Ivuxolimab was a fully human IgG2 agonistic monoclonal antibody targeting the costimulatory receptor OX40 (CD134). Intravenous ivuxolimab was administered to patients every 2 weeks at six dose levels: 0.01, 0.1, 0.3, 1.5, 3 and 10 mg/kg. Of the roughly 51 dose-escalation patients, hepatocellular carcinoma was present in around 19, melanoma in some 15, renal cell carcinoma in 9 and head and neck cancer in 9. The dose-escalation cohort was 82.7% male with a mean age of around 62 years, ranging from 23 to 79. Patients were allowed to have had prior anti-PD-1, anti-PD-L1 or anti-CTLA-4 therapy, and approximately 43% of the dose-escalation patients had previously received checkpoint inhibitors. Partial responses occurred in three dose-escalation patients, of whom one had hepatocellular carcinoma and two had cutaneous melanoma. The purpose of peripheral TCRbeta sequencing was to test whether ivuxolimab changed TCR sequence diversity and led to clonal T-cell expansion. The paper reports the monotherapy dose-escalation portion (N of about 54 patients) of the phase I ivuxolimab trial. Summary of the overall study and its limitations: After ivuxolimab, CD8+ T cells had more expanded clones than CD4+ T cells on average. In partial responders in the 0.1-3.0 mg/kg groups, normalized peripheral clonal expansion was found to be among the lowest, especially among CD8+ T cells. Low levels of normalized T-cell clonal expansion were also shown by some nonresponding patients. The antigen specificity of the peripheral T cells that underwent clonal expansion was not determined. At doses of 0.1 to 3.0 mg/kg, clonal expansion of both CD4+ and CD8+ blood T cells was observed from baseline to week 6.

CDR1 SGHTA and CDR2 FQGNSA were looked up in the germline V gene. The CDR3 starts with the cysteine, ends with the phenylalanine, and has 17 residues. CDR3 DNA is the only sequence kept; it has 51 bases, read in frame from the first base. Cut back by 0 bases and 3 bases, the V and J ends lie 14 bases apart. Patients with autoimmune disease history or receiving systemic immunosuppression were excluded from the trial. Peripheral blood for TCR sequencing was collected from all dose cohorts at baseline, on cycle 4 day 1, and on cycle 7 day 1. The samples were taken from a phase I, first-in-human, multicenter, open-label dose-escalation trial of ivuxolimab. Adults with locally advanced or metastatic melanoma, renal cell, hepatocellular, or head and neck squamous cell carcinoma were enrolled in the trial. Before TCR sequencing, CD4+ and CD8+ T cells were separately sorted from peripheral blood. To sequence the TCRbeta CDR3 region, genomic DNA was isolated from the sorted cells. The immunoSEQ Assay was used for sequencing of TCRbeta CDR3 regions. TCRdb carries this immuneACCESS record with in-frame sequences only. Its versions omit some clonotypes, under half of them owing to an unresolved V gene in the studies checked, with the rest unexplained. The sample data list roughly 87,000 clones, and about 90% of these were observed just once. About 7.6% of the sample is in the top ten clones.

The sequenced sample was CD4+ or CD8+ T cells sorted from blood, obtained in a trial of the OX40 agonist ivuxolimab. This sequence originates from an adult with an advanced solid tumor such as melanoma, head and neck, liver or kidney cancer. The chain joins TRBV7-2 to TRBJ1-4, with TRBD1 perhaps the D gene, on 5 matching bases. Here the CDR3 is given as CASSLAGQGRPNEKLFF. In nucleotides, the sequence is TGTGCCAGCAGCTTAGCAGGGCAGGGCCGGCCTAATGAAAAACTGTTTTTT.